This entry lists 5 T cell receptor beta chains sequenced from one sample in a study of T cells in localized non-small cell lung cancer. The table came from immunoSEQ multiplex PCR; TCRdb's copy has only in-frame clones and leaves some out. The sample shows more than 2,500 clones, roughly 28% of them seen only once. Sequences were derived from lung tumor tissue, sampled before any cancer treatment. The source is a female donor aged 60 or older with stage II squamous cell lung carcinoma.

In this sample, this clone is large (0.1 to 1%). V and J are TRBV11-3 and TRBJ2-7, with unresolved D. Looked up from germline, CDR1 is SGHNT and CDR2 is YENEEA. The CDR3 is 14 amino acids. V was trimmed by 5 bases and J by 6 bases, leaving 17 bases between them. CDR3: CASSLEDPRSEQYF. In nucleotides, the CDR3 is TGTGCCAGCAGCCTCGAGGACCCACGCAGCGAGCAGTACTTC. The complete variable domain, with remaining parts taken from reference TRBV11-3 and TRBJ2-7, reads EAGVVQSPRYKIIEKKQPVAFWCNPISGHNTLYWYLQNLGQGPELLIRYENEEAVDDSQLPKDRFSAERLKGVDSTLKIQPAELGDSAVYLCASSLEDPRSEQYFGPGTRLTVT.

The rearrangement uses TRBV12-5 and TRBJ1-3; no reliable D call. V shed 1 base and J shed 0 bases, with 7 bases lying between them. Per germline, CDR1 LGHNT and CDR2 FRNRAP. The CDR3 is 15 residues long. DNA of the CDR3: TGTGCTAGTGGTTTGGATGAAATCTCTGGAAACACCATATATTTT. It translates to CASGLDEISGNTIYF.

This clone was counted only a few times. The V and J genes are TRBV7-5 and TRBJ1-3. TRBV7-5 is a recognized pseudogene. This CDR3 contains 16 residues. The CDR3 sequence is CASSSFTGHLGNTIYF. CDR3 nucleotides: TGTGCCAGCAGCTCCTTTACGGGCCACCTTGGAAACACCATATATTTT.

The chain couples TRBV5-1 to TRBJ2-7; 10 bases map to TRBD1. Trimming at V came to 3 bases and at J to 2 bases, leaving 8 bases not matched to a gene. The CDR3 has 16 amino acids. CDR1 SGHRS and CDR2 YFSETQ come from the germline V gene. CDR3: CASSWFGGQGTYEQYF. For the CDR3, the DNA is TGCGCCAGCAGCTGGTTTGGGGGACAGGGGACCTACGAGCAGTACTTC.

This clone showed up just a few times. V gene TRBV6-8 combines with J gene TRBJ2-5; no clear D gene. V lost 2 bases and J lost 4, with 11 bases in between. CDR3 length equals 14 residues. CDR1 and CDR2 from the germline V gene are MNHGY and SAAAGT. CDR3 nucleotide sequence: TGTGCCAGCAGTTACCTCCGGGCACGAGAGACCCAGTACTTC. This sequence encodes CASSYLRARETQYF.